The clone carrying this T cell receptor beta chain was observed a handful of times. Its antigen is unidentified. CDR1 SGHDN and CDR2 FVKESK come from the germline V gene. The V end was cut by 1 base, the J end by 3 bases, with 15 bases between. The CDR3 is made up of 16 amino acids. TCRdb independently ran MiXCR on the reads; one entry per CDR3 protein. Of roughly 200,000 distinct CDR3 sequences listed, about a sixth were seen once; the top ten hold approximately 25%. This sample is part of a study of T cell repertoires in cytomegalovirus infection. Overall study: Public TCR beta signatures indicated both CMV infection and matching HLA type.

Whole-study findings and limits: Of the TCR beta families, the public ones yielded a cumulative frequency that identified carriers of CMV plus the relevant HLA. Dominating the ex vivo response were HLA-C-restricted CMV-specific TCR beta clonotypes.

The chain is built from TRBV14 and TRBJ1-2; no clear D gene. The receptor was derived from a human donor in good health (CMV status not recorded). Some clones in this sample may be carry-over from other donors' samples. Sequenced: CD8+ T cells from PBMCs. CDR3 amino acids: CASSQGPAGRDYGYTF. CDR3 DNA: TGTGCCAGCAGCCAAGGGCCCGCCGGACGGGACTATGGCTACACCTTC.